This T cell receptor (beta chain) was found in a study of control samples from healthy donors and cancer patients. Deletions cut 0 bases from V and 4 bases from J, with 9 bases between. The CDR3 is made up of 14 amino acids. The V gene's germline CDR1 is LGHDT and CDR2 YNNKEL (reference sequence). The data were produced by immunoSEQ multiplex PCR, yet TCRdb's version contains in-frame clones alone and is incomplete. The profile shows about 160,000 clones, roughly 95% of them singletons. Sequencing used blood. The clonotype comes from a woman aged 25-40 years in good health. The chain has TRBV3-1 (or the pseudogene TRBV3-2) and TRBJ2-5; a weak D match, TRBD2 (5 bases). The CDR3 coding sequence is TGTGCCAGCAGCCAAGAAGTGAGCGGAGAGACCCAGTACTTC. It yields the protein CASSQEVSGETQYF.